These 17 T cell receptor beta chains were sequenced from one sample in a study of shared T cell receptors in the human thymus. Generated by immunoSEQ multiplex PCR, the TCRdb table keeps only in-frame clones and is missing some. The table includes about 500,000 clones, about 80% detected once. The sample also formed part of further work on human thymus T cells.

The sequencing input was thymocytes. Receptors were obtained from a boy under two years old with a congenital heart defect.

This clone showed up just a few times. This rearrangement joins TRBV10-3 to TRBJ1-2, with D hard to call. Trimming removed 4 bases at V and 7 bases at J, with 19 bases between. CDR1 ENHRY and CDR2 SYGVKD come from the germline V gene. The CDR3 contains 15 residues. The CDR3 coding sequence is TGTGCCATCAGTGTAGAGCAGGCGCCCTTCGTTGGCTACACCTTC. As protein: CAISVEQAPFVGYTF.

In DNA, the CDR3 is TGCGCCAGCAGCTCAACAGGGGGCTTAAGGAATGAGCAGTTCTTC. It is translated as CASSSTGGLRNEQFF. The chain carries TRBV5-1 and TRBJ2-1, with 9 bases fitting TRBD1. Germline assignment: CDR1 SGHRS and CDR2 YFSETQ. This CDR3 spans 15 amino acids. With 3 bases clipped from V and 7 bases from J, the junction kept 8 bases outside the gene matches.

This clone was counted between two and nine times. The chain joins TRBV6-1 to TRBJ1-5, with 7 bases lining up with TRBD1. The trim removed 8 bases at V and 6 bases at J, leaving 7 bases unmatched. The germline CDR1 and CDR2 sequences are MNHNS and SASEGT. The CDR3 loop spans 13 amino acids. The CDR3 loop reads CASRRQGTQPQHF. The CDR3 nucleotides are TGTGCCAGCCGACGACAGGGTACTCAGCCCCAGCATTTT.

This rearrangement joins TRBV4-2 to TRBJ2-1; 9 bases fit TRBD2. CDR1 and CDR2 from the germline V gene are LGHNA and YNFKEQ. This CDR3 has 17 amino acids. V lost 3 bases to trimming and J lost 2 bases; unmatched junction nucleotides: 8. DNA of the CDR3: TGTGCCAGCAGCCAGGGTAGCGGGAGCCCCACCTACAATGAGCAGTTCTTC. Amino acid sequence: CASSQGSGSPTYNEQFF.

The chain employs TRBV2 and TRBJ2-1; 8 bases map to TRBD2. The germline V gene has CDR1 SNHLY and CDR2 FYNNEI. V shed 4 bases and J 0 bases; nucleotides not matched to a gene: 17. This CDR3 contains 20 residues. In nucleotides, the CDR3 is TGTGCCAGCAGTGGACCCGGGGGTTGGGCGGGAGGCCGCTCCTACAATGAGCAGTTCTTC. Translation: CASSGPGGWAGGRSYNEQFF.

This chain connects TRBV4-3 to TRBJ2-1, with TRBD2 matching over 7 bases. CDR3 length: 14 amino acids. Germline V CDR1 and CDR2: LGHNA, YSLEER. After removal of 4 bases from V and 4 bases from J, the junction contained 4 bases not matched to a gene. The CDR3 reads CASSPRTRYNEQFF. CDR3 coding DNA: TGCGCCAGCAGCCCGCGGACTAGGTACAATGAGCAGTTCTTC.

The genes are TRBV4-1 and TRBJ2-1; 8 bases agree with TRBD2. V lost 1 base, J lost 8 bases, and 4 bases stayed unmatched. The CDR3 sequence is 14 residues long. In germline, CDR1 is MGHRA, CDR2 YSYEKL. The CDR3 loop reads CASSQVGGVDEQFF. CDR3 in DNA: TGCGCCAGCAGCCAAGTCGGGGGGGTGGATGAGCAGTTCTTC.

The CDR3 is CAGSGSTQETQYF. The CDR3 region has the DNA TGTGCCGGGAGCGGGAGCACCCAAGAGACCCAGTACTTC. This chain uses TRBV28 with TRBJ2-5, with 8 bases aligning to TRBD2. Germline V gene sequence: CDR1 MDHEN, CDR2 SYDVKM. The length of the CDR3 is 13 residues. V shed 11 bases, J shed 1 base, and the junction held 6 bases outside the gene matches.

This clone is a singleton in its sample. The rearrangement joins TRBV4-3 to TRBJ2-7, with TRBD2 matching 8 bases. Per germline, CDR1 LGHNA and CDR2 YSLEER. V shed 1 base, J shed 2 bases, and the junction held 7 bases outside the gene matches. CDR3 size: 16 residues. The CDR3 here is CASSQGTSGDPYEQYF. The CDR3 DNA sequence: TGCGCCAGCAGCCAAGGAACTAGCGGAGATCCCTACGAGCAGTACTTC.

This clone has only one observation. This chain joins TRBV27 and TRBJ2-7, with D perhaps TRBD2 (6 bases). The CDR3 has 14 amino acids. Germline loops: CDR1 MNHEY, CDR2 SMNVEV (reference sequence). V lost 3 bases and J lost 5, with 14 bases in between. The CDR3 protein is CASSFMGGGDEQYF. The CDR3 DNA sequence: TGTGCCAGCAGTTTTATGGGAGGAGGGGACGAGCAGTACTTC.

The chain links TRBV29-1 to TRBJ2-5, with D possibly matching TRBD1 (5 bases). The V end was cut by 6 bases, the J end by 2 bases, with 10 bases between. This CDR3 is built from 12 residues. Germline V gene sequence: CDR1 SQVTM, CDR2 ANQGSEA. The CDR3 DNA sequence: TGCAGCGTCCCAGGGCAGCAAGAGACCCAGTACTTC. It specifies CSVPGQQETQYF.

The V gene is TRBV14, the J gene TRBJ2-1; 9 bases fit TRBD2. This CDR3 region has 16 residues. Germline V gene lookup returns CDR1 SGHDN and CDR2 FVKESK. Trimming cost V 1 base and J 6 bases; bases outside gene matches: 7. The CDR3 reads CASSQGLAGPPNEQFF. Written as DNA, the CDR3 is TGTGCCAGCAGCCAAGGCCTAGCGGGACCTCCCAATGAGCAGTTCTTC.

The chain uses TRBV9 and TRBJ2-7; TRBD1 matches at 9 bases. Germline loops: CDR1 SGDLS, CDR2 YYNGEE. J was trimmed by 3 bases and V by 0 bases; bases with no gene match: 4. The CDR3 is 15 residues long. The CDR3 DNA reads TGTGCCAGCAGCGTAGACGGACAGGGGAGCTACGAGCAGTACTTC. It encodes CASSVDGQGSYEQYF.

The chain combines TRBV4-3 with TRBJ2-5, with TRBD2 identical over 9 bases. Germline CDR1 reads LGHNA; CDR2 reads YSLEER. This CDR3 region has 16 residues. V lost 5 bases and J lost 1; bases outside the gene matches: 8. The CDR3 region has the DNA TGCGCCAGCAGCTTGCACCCTAGCGGGACCCAAGAGACCCAGTACTTC. Translating it yields CASSLHPSGTQETQYF.

This chain joins TRBV12-2 and TRBJ2-7; the table's D call TRBD1 went unverified against the DNA. TRBV12-2 constitutes a pseudogene. The length of the CDR3 is 17 residues. As DNA, the CDR3 is TGTGCAAGTCGCCTCAGTTCCCCCAAGCTGGCCCGACAGGGTCTGTACTTC. Residues: CASRLSSPKLARQGLYF.

This clone was counted once. The J gene is TRBJ2-5, the V gene TRBV4-3; D is possibly TRBD1 (5 bases). Germline CDR1 reads LGHNA; CDR2 reads YSLEER. The CDR3 runs to 15 residues. Trimming shortened V by 0 bases and J by 4 bases, and 12 bases separated the two germline ends. Written as DNA, the CDR3 is TGCGCCAGCAGCCAAGACCAGGGTCGAGGAGAGACCCAGTACTTC. This encodes CASSQDQGRGETQYF.

This clone was detected only a few times. CDR3 nucleotides: TGTGCCAGCAGCGGTCCAGGGGGACGTGAAGCTTTCTTT. It translates to CASSGPGGREAFF. The genes are TRBV5-4 and TRBJ1-1, with 7 bases matching TRBD1. CDR3 length: 13 residues. CDR1 and CDR2 (germline): SGHNT, YYREEE (reference sequence). Germline trimming cut 4 bases from V and 7 bases from J; bases unmatched to any gene: 7.